Reported below is one T cell receptor beta chain. These data belong to a study of T cell changes during pregnancy in multiple sclerosis. The germline V and J ends were trimmed by 5 bases and 3 bases, with 20 bases remaining between them. Germline V gene sequence: CDR1 SGHVS, CDR2 FNYEAQ. CDR3 length: 16 amino acids. The repertoire was sequenced with immunoSEQ multiplex PCR; TCRdb's copy has only in-frame clones and lacks some. This table has 24,000 or so clones, around nine tenths appearing once. Here the sequenced sample was CD8+ T cells from peripheral blood mononuclear cells, taken in the first trimester of pregnancy. The receptor was derived from a female donor in good health, enrolled as a control in a pregnancy study. J is TRBJ2-7 and V is TRBV7-6; D ambiguous. This CDR3 reads CASSPPISDLFYEQYF. For the CDR3, the DNA is TGTGCCAGCAGCCCTCCCATCAGCGACCTCTTCTACGAGCAGTACTTC. Full variable domain (rest looked up from reference TRBV7-6 and TRBJ2-7): GAGVSQSPRYKVTKRGQDVALRCDPISGHVSLYWYRQALGQGPEFLTYFNYEAQQDKSGLPNDRFSAERPEGSISTLTIQRTEQRDSAMYRCASSPPISDLFYEQYFGPGTRLTVT.